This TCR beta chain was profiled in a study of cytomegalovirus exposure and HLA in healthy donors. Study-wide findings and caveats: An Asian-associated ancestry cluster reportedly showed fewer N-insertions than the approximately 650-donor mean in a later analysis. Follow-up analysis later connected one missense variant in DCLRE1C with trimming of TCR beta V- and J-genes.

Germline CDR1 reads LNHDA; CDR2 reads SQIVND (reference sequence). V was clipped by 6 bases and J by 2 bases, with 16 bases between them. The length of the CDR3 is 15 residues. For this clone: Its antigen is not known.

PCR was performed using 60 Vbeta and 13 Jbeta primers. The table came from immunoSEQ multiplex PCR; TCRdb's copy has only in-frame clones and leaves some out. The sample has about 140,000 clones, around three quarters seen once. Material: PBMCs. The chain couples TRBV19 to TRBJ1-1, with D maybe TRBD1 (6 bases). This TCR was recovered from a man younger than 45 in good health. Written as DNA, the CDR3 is TGTGCCAGTAGCGACCTAAGACAGGCAAACACTGAAGCTTTCTTT. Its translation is CASSDLRQANTEAFF.